The rows below give T cell receptor beta chains drawn from one sample of a study of blood T cell repertoires in COVID-19. The table came from immunoSEQ multiplex PCR; TCRdb's copy has only in-frame clones and leaves some out. The top ten clones hold 18% of a sample with roughly 100,000 clones, 86% of them seen once. The sample was peripheral blood. Receptors originate from a woman over 75 with acute or convalescent COVID-19. Each CDR3 is given with its conserved first and last residue. Fields, in order: CDR3 protein, CDR3 DNA, clone size, V gene, D gene, J gene. D genes are given only for firm matches. Expanded clones get a size class; other rows say once, few or many, or leave the size out.

CDR3 protein: CASTLYPGSTQYF
CDR3 DNA: TGTGCCAGCACCCTTTACCCCGGGTCTACGCAGTATTTT
clone size: -
V gene: TRBV27
D gene: -
J gene: TRBJ2-3

CDR3 protein: CASRLLGTDTQYF
CDR3 DNA: TGTGCCAGCAGGTTACTCGGCACAGATACGCAGTATTTT
clone size: -
V gene: TRBV12-3/TRBV12-4
D gene: -
J gene: TRBJ2-3

CDR3 protein: CASKTPHHSKNIQYF
CDR3 DNA: TGCGCCAGCAAGACACCCCATCACTCCAAAAACATTCAGTACTTC
clone size: -
V gene: TRBV10-1
D gene: -
J gene: TRBJ2-4

CDR3 protein: CASSPGQVRASGNTIYF
CDR3 DNA: TGTGCCAGCTCACCCGGACAGGTTCGAGCTTCTGGAAACACCATATATTTT
clone size: -
V gene: TRBV18
D gene: TRBD1
J gene: TRBJ1-3

CDR3 protein: CASSSHRGRTYEQYF
CDR3 DNA: TGTGCCAGCAGCTCGCACAGGGGGCGCACCTACGAGCAGTACTTC
clone size: -
V gene: TRBV5-6
D gene: TRBD1
J gene: TRBJ2-7

CDR3 protein: CASSLGSHEQYF
CDR3 DNA: TGTGCCAGCAGCTTAGGAAGCCACGAGCAGTACTTC
clone size: -
V gene: TRBV11-1
D gene: -
J gene: TRBJ2-7

CDR3 protein: CASSLSNEHRKLFF
CDR3 DNA: TGTGCCAGCAGCTTAAGTAATGAACACCGAAAACTGTTTTTT
clone size: -
V gene: TRBV7-9
D gene: -
J gene: TRBJ1-4

CDR3 protein: CASRNLPNSPLHF
CDR3 DNA: TGTGCCAGCAGGAACCTACCTAATTCACCCCTCCACTTT
clone size: -
V gene: TRBV21-1
D gene: -
J gene: TRBJ1-6

CDR3 protein: CASSLSTLNTEAFF
CDR3 DNA: TGCGCCAGCAGCCTCTCGACATTGAACACTGAAGCTTTCTTT
clone size: -
V gene: TRBV5-1
D gene: -
J gene: TRBJ1-1

CDR3 protein: CASSPTVDGIEKLFF
CDR3 DNA: TGTGCCAGCTCACCGACGGTGGACGGGATCGAAAAACTGTTTTTT
clone size: -
V gene: TRBV18
D gene: -
J gene: TRBJ1-4

CDR3 protein: CASSPGLDYEQYF
CDR3 DNA: TGTGCCAGCTCACCGGGACTAGACTACGAGCAGTACTTC
clone size: -
V gene: TRBV18
D gene: TRBD2
J gene: TRBJ2-7

CDR3 protein: CASSELLESGELFF
CDR3 DNA: TGTGCCAGCAGTGAACTCCTAGAGTCCGGGGAGCTGTTTTTT
clone size: -
V gene: TRBV6-1
D gene: -
J gene: TRBJ2-2

CDR3 protein: CASSLISGVLGGELFF
CDR3 DNA: TGTGCCAGCAGCTTAATTAGCGGGGTGCTTGGAGGGGAGCTGTTTTTT
clone size: few
V gene: TRBV7-2
D gene: TRBD2
J gene: TRBJ2-2

CDR3 protein: CASSQGWGGTEAFF
CDR3 DNA: TGTGCCAGCAGCCAAGGTTGGGGGGGCACTGAAGCTTTCTTT
clone size: -
V gene: TRBV3-1/TRBV3-2
D gene: -
J gene: TRBJ1-1

CDR3 protein: CAISESRNEQFF
CDR3 DNA: TGTGCCATCAGTGAGTCTCGGAATGAGCAGTTCTTC
clone size: -
V gene: TRBV10-3
D gene: -
J gene: TRBJ2-1

CDR3 protein: CASSPGQGLGTLHF
CDR3 DNA: TGTGCCAGCAGCCCGGGACAGGGCCTCGGAACCCTCCACTTT
clone size: -
V gene: TRBV14
D gene: TRBD1
J gene: TRBJ1-6

CDR3 protein: CASSRLVGGYNEQFF
CDR3 DNA: TGTGCCAGCAGCCGACTAGTGGGGGGCTACAATGAGCAGTTCTTC
clone size: -
V gene: TRBV2
D gene: -
J gene: TRBJ2-1

CDR3 protein: CASSFTGANVLTF
CDR3 DNA: TGTGCCAGCAGCTTTACTGGGGCCAACGTCCTGACTTTC
clone size: -
V gene: TRBV5-6
D gene: -
J gene: TRBJ2-6

CDR3 protein: CASRRQGGGGYTF
CDR3 DNA: TGTGCCAGCAGGCGCCAGGGGGGAGGTGGCTACACCTTC
clone size: -
V gene: TRBV27
D gene: TRBD1
J gene: TRBJ1-2

CDR3 protein: CASSNPGQVFNEKLFF
CDR3 DNA: TGTGCCAGCAGCAACCCGGGACAGGTTTTCAATGAAAAACTGTTTTTT
clone size: -
V gene: TRBV21-1
D gene: -
J gene: TRBJ1-4

CDR3 protein: CASSLPGTGLYGYTF
CDR3 DNA: TGTGCCAGCAGCTTACCCGGGACAGGGTTATATGGCTACACCTTC
clone size: -
V gene: TRBV7-9
D gene: TRBD1
J gene: TRBJ1-2

CDR3 protein: CATSDYFNTQYF
CDR3 DNA: TGTGCCACCAGTGATTATTTTAATACGCAGTATTTT
clone size: -
V gene: TRBV24-1
D gene: -
J gene: TRBJ2-3

CDR3 protein: CASSLARGASDTQYF
CDR3 DNA: TGTGCCAGCAGCTTGGCGCGGGGGGCCTCAGATACGCAGTATTTT
clone size: -
V gene: TRBV5-4
D gene: TRBD2
J gene: TRBJ2-3

CDR3 protein: CASSWRDNQPQHF
CDR3 DNA: TGTGCCAGCAGTTGGAGGGACAATCAGCCCCAGCATTTT
clone size: -
V gene: TRBV12-3/TRBV12-4
D gene: -
J gene: TRBJ1-5

CDR3 protein: CASSLTSGQGDGYTF
CDR3 DNA: TGTGCCAGCAGCTTAACGTCGGGACAGGGGGATGGCTACACCTTC
clone size: once
V gene: TRBV7-3
D gene: TRBD1
J gene: TRBJ1-2

CDR3 protein: CATTIGGGLKNEQFF
CDR3 DNA: TGTGCCACCACGATTGGGGGGGGACTGAAGAATGAGCAGTTCTTC
clone size: -
V gene: TRBV6-5
D gene: TRBD2
J gene: TRBJ2-1

CDR3 protein: CASSQLITGNPLHF
CDR3 DNA: TGCGCCAGCAGCCAGCTCATAACAGGGAACCCCCTCCACTTT
clone size: -
V gene: TRBV4-1
D gene: -
J gene: TRBJ1-6

CDR3 protein: CATSDSLLPEQFF
CDR3 DNA: TGTGCCACCAGTGATTCACTATTACCCGAGCAGTTCTTC
clone size: -
V gene: TRBV24-1
D gene: -
J gene: TRBJ2-1

CDR3 protein: CASSLAGGSTDTQYF
CDR3 DNA: TGTGCCAGCAGCTTAGCGGGGGGCAGCACAGATACGCAGTATTTT
clone size: once
V gene: TRBV14
D gene: TRBD2
J gene: TRBJ2-3

CDR3 protein: CASSPGGVLNTEAFF
CDR3 DNA: TGCGCCAGCAGTCCTGGAGGGGTGTTGAACACTGAAGCTTTCTTT
clone size: -
V gene: TRBV5-1
D gene: -
J gene: TRBJ1-1

CDR3 protein: CASGELAMYNEQFF
CDR3 DNA: TGTGCCAGCGGGGAACTAGCTATGTACAATGAGCAGTTCTTC
clone size: -
V gene: TRBV6-6
D gene: -
J gene: TRBJ2-1

CDR3 protein: CASSLLYSTDTQYF
CDR3 DNA: TGTGCCAGCTCACTCCTCTATAGCACAGATACGCAGTATTTT
clone size: -
V gene: TRBV18
D gene: -
J gene: TRBJ2-3

CDR3 protein: CASSSLILAGGLADTQYF
CDR3 DNA: TGTGCCAGCAGTTCCTTAATTTTAGCGGGGGGATTGGCAGATACGCAGTATTTT
clone size: -
V gene: TRBV27
D gene: TRBD2
J gene: TRBJ2-3

CDR3 protein: CASSFTFPREGYTF
CDR3 DNA: TGCGCCAGCAGCTTTACTTTCCCGAGAGAGGGCTACACCTTC
clone size: -
V gene: TRBV5-1
D gene: -
J gene: TRBJ1-2

CDR3 protein: CASSEALQGTGIGQPQHF
CDR3 DNA: TGTGCCAGCAGTGAAGCGCTTCAGGGGACAGGGATTGGGCAGCCCCAGCATTTT
clone size: -
V gene: TRBV2
D gene: TRBD1
J gene: TRBJ1-5

CDR3 protein: CASSPLEAGELFF
CDR3 DNA: TGTGCCAGTAGTCCCCTGGAGGCCGGGGAGCTGTTTTTT
clone size: -
V gene: TRBV19
D gene: -
J gene: TRBJ2-2

CDR3 protein: CASSQAAGGDYEQYF
CDR3 DNA: TGCGCCAGCAGCCAAGCAGCGGGGGGGGACTACGAGCAGTACTTC
clone size: -
V gene: TRBV4-1
D gene: TRBD2
J gene: TRBJ2-7

CDR3 protein: CATDRGGTEAFF
CDR3 DNA: TGTGCCACGGACAGGGGAGGAACTGAAGCTTTCTTT
clone size: -
V gene: TRBV19
D gene: TRBD1
J gene: TRBJ1-1

CDR3 protein: CASSQEGGFRTNEKLFF
CDR3 DNA: TGTGCCAGCAGCCAAGAAGGAGGGTTCCGGACTAATGAAAAACTGTTTTTT
clone size: once
V gene: TRBV4-2
D gene: -
J gene: TRBJ1-4

CDR3 protein: CSVPDRANYGYTF
CDR3 DNA: TGCAGCGTCCCCGACAGAGCTAACTATGGCTACACCTTC
clone size: few
V gene: TRBV29-1
D gene: -
J gene: TRBJ1-2

CDR3 protein: CASRPQGESGYTF
CDR3 DNA: TGCGCCAGCAGGCCACAGGGGGAGAGTGGCTACACCTTC
clone size: once
V gene: TRBV5-1
D gene: TRBD1
J gene: TRBJ1-2

CDR3 protein: CASSEGGGNTQYF
CDR3 DNA: TGTGCCAGCAGTGAAGGCGGAGGAAATACGCAGTATTTT
clone size: -
V gene: TRBV6-4
D gene: -
J gene: TRBJ2-3

CDR3 protein: CASSAWTGGMNTEAFF
CDR3 DNA: TGTGCCAGCAGCGCCTGGACAGGGGGGATGAACACTGAAGCTTTCTTT
clone size: -
V gene: TRBV9
D gene: TRBD1
J gene: TRBJ1-1

CDR3 protein: CASSWDINQPQHF
CDR3 DNA: TGTGCCAGCAGCTGGGACATAAATCAGCCCCAGCATTTT
clone size: -
V gene: TRBV6-5
D gene: -
J gene: TRBJ1-5

CDR3 protein: CASGMWDRGTDTQYF
CDR3 DNA: TGTGCCAGTGGTATGTGGGACAGGGGAACAGATACGCAGTATTTT
clone size: -
V gene: TRBV19
D gene: TRBD1
J gene: TRBJ2-3

CDR3 protein: CAWRQGRAEKLFF
CDR3 DNA: TGTGCCTGGCGACAGGGGCGGGCTGAAAAACTGTTTTTT
clone size: once
V gene: TRBV30
D gene: TRBD1
J gene: TRBJ1-4

CDR3 protein: CAISGGGAGSPLHF
CDR3 DNA: TGTGCCATCAGTGGAGGGGGGGCTGGTTCACCCCTCCACTTT
clone size: -
V gene: TRBV10-3
D gene: -
J gene: TRBJ1-6

CDR3 protein: CASSLAGGHYNEQFF
CDR3 DNA: TGCGCCAGCAGCTTGGCGGGGGGGCACTACAATGAGCAGTTCTTC
clone size: once
V gene: TRBV5-1
D gene: TRBD2
J gene: TRBJ2-1

CDR3 protein: CASNHPDRGYEQYF
CDR3 DNA: TGTGCCAGCAACCATCCTGACAGGGGCTACGAGCAGTACTTC
clone size: -
V gene: TRBV11-3
D gene: TRBD1
J gene: TRBJ2-7